A selection of T cell receptor beta chains follows, all from one sample in a study of OX40 agonist ivuxolimab in advanced cancers. Sequencing used immunoSEQ multiplex PCR; TCRdb keeps in-frame clones, though not all of them. The sample lists about 16,000 clones; approximately 77% were seen once. Material: CD4+ or CD8+ T cells sorted from blood, obtained in a trial of the OX40 agonist ivuxolimab. These receptors all come from an adult with an advanced solid tumor such as melanoma, head and neck, liver or kidney cancer. Each CDR3 is given with its conserved first and last residue. The D gene is left open where the match is weak. Rows give clone size only sometimes, using once, few, many, or a class for an expanded clone.

TRBV4-1	.	.	TRBJ1-3	CASSQEGRANTIYF	TGCGCCAGCAGCCAAGAAGGCAGAGCTAACACCATATATTTT
TRBV9	TRBD1	.	TRBJ1-6	CASSATDRGLYNSPLHF	TGTGCCAGCAGCGCGACGGACAGGGGATTGTATAATTCACCCCTCCACTTT
TRBV11-3	.	.	TRBJ1-1	CASSLSSPEAFF	TGTGCCAGCAGTTTGTCCAGCCCTGAAGCTTTCTTT
TRBV27	TRBD1	.	TRBJ1-4	CASSLGTANEKLFF	TGTGCCAGCAGTCTCGGGACAGCTAATGAAAAACTGTTTTTT
TRBV9	TRBD2	.	TRBJ2-7	CASSRASGGLYEQYF	TGTGCCAGCAGCAGAGCTAGCGGGGGTCTCTACGAGCAGTACTTC
TRBV6-5	.	.	TRBJ1-2	CASRATPYYGYTF	TGTGCCAGCAGGGCGACCCCCTACTATGGCTACACCTTC
TRBV6-5	.	.	TRBJ1-2	CASSYAITDGDGYTF	TGTGCCAGCAGTTACGCTATCACCGACGGGGATGGCTACACCTTC
TRBV7-2	.	few	TRBJ1-3	CASSFEARSGNTIYF	TGTGCCAGCAGCTTCGAGGCCCGCTCTGGAAACACCATATATTTT
TRBV2	TRBD2	.	TRBJ2-5	CASRPGGGGETQYF	TGTGCCAGCAGACCCGGGGGGGGAGGAGAGACCCAGTACTTC
TRBV5-8	TRBD1	.	TRBJ2-7	CASSLVRQGNYEQYF	TGTGCCAGCAGCTTGGTAAGACAGGGTAACTACGAGCAGTACTTC
TRBV6-5	.	once	TRBJ2-2	CASSYNGANTGELFF	TGTGCCAGCAGTTACAACGGGGCAAACACCGGGGAGCTGTTTTTT
TRBV19	.	.	TRBJ1-2	CASSIASVYGYTF	TGTGCCAGTAGTATAGCAAGCGTTTATGGCTACACCTTC
TRBV2	.	.	TRBJ2-1	CASSEAGGYNEQFF	TGTGCCAGCAGTGAAGCGGGGGGTTACAATGAGCAGTTCTTC
TRBV28	TRBD1	.	TRBJ2-1	CASSLRTQGATYNEQFF	TGTGCCAGCAGTTTAAGGACGCAGGGGGCAACCTACAATGAGCAGTTCTTC
TRBV4-3	TRBD2	.	TRBJ2-1	CASSQEGTTMGRFGEQFF	TGCGCCAGCAGCCAAGAAGGGACTACCATGGGTCGTTTTGGTGAGCAGTTCTTC
TRBV13	TRBD2	.	TRBJ2-5	CASSLKGLAGIGETQYF	TGTGCCAGCAGCTTAAAGGGACTAGCGGGGATCGGTGAGACCCAGTACTTC
TRBV7-9	TRBD1	.	TRBJ1-2	CASSPPGRGRDYGYTF	TGTGCCAGCAGCCCTCCAGGGAGGGGGCGCGACTATGGCTACACCTTC
TRBV7-9	.	.	TRBJ1-4	CASSLGHIEKLFF	TGTGCCAGCAGCTTAGGACACATTGAAAAACTGTTTTTT
TRBV6-4	.	.	TRBJ2-7	CASSYGGTYEQYF	TGTGCCAGCAGTTACGGCGGTACCTACGAGCAGTACTTC
TRBV5-4	.	few	TRBJ2-1	CASSFRISNEQFF	TGTGCCAGCAGCTTCCGAATTAGCAATGAGCAGTTCTTC
TRBV2	TRBD1	medium-sized	TRBJ2-7	CASSRTGAGDYEQYF	TGTGCCAGCAGCCGGACAGGGGCGGGTGACTACGAGCAGTACTTC
TRBV6-6	TRBD1	.	TRBJ1-4	CASSYSTGGDEKLFF	TGTGCCAGCAGTTACAGCACAGGGGGGGATGAAAAACTGTTTTTT
TRBV29-1	.	.	TRBJ2-7	CSVVGGTYEQYF	TGCAGCGTTGTAGGAGGAACCTACGAGCAGTACTTC
TRBV6-5	.	few	TRBJ2-1	CASSYSQESNEQFF	TGTGCCAGCAGTTATTCTCAGGAATCCAATGAGCAGTTCTTC
TRBV4-3	.	few	TRBJ2-3	CASSQIQGDGDTQYF	TGCGCCAGCAGCCAAATCCAAGGGGACGGGGATACGCAGTATTTT
TRBV6-1	.	few	TRBJ1-1	CASRLGTEAFF	TGTGCCAGCAGACTGGGGACTGAAGCTTTCTTT
TRBV4-3	.	.	TRBJ1-5	CASSPEDHEAQHF	TGCGCCAGCAGCCCAGAAGATCACGAGGCCCAGCATTTT
TRBV11-2	.	.	TRBJ2-7	CASSLEVSSYEQYF	TGTGCCAGCAGCTTAGAAGTCAGCTCCTACGAGCAGTACTTC
TRBV7-6	.	.	TRBJ1-1	CASSLDGTEAFF	TGTGCCAGCAGCTTAGACGGCACTGAAGCTTTCTTT
TRBV6-5	.	.	TRBJ1-1	CASSYSRQLNTEAFF	TGTGCCAGCAGTTACTCGCGCCAGCTGAACACTGAAGCTTTCTTT
TRBV6-5	.	.	TRBJ2-5	CASTPHPSGETQYF	TGTGCCAGCACTCCACATCCATCGGGGGAGACCCAGTACTTC
TRBV11-2	.	.	TRBJ1-5	CASSLNGAIQPQHF	TGTGCCAGCAGCTTAAATGGGGCGATTCAGCCCCAGCATTTT
TRBV13	.	.	TRBJ2-7	CASSFAGAGGFYEQYF	TGTGCCAGCAGCTTCGCGGGGGCAGGGGGCTTCTACGAGCAGTACTTC
TRBV4-1	TRBD1	few	TRBJ1-4	CASSRTGANEKLFF	TGTGCCAGCAGCAGGACAGGGGCTAATGAAAAACTGTTTTTT
TRBV7-8	.	.	TRBJ2-7	CASSSGPNYEQYF	TGTGCCAGCAGCTCGGGACCGAACTACGAGCAGTACTTC
TRBV10-3	.	.	TRBJ1-4	CASSRDSNEKLFF	TGTGCCAGCTCGAGGGACTCGAATGAAAAACTGTTTTTT
TRBV21-1	.	.	TRBJ1-2	CASSQGQPFSYTF	TGTGCCAGCAGCCAGGGACAGCCTTTTAGCTACACCTTC
TRBV5-1	.	once	TRBJ2-5	CASSLEGGVGETQYF	TGCGCCAGCAGCTTAGAGGGGGGAGTAGGAGAGACCCAGTACTTC
TRBV5-4	.	.	TRBJ2-7	CASSLALTSYEQYF	TGTGCCAGCAGCTTGGCTTTGACTAGCTACGAGCAGTACTTC
TRBV6-1	TRBD2	medium-sized	TRBJ2-7	CASSEGLAGDYEQYF	TGTGCCAGCAGTGAAGGGCTAGCGGGGGACTACGAGCAGTACTTC
TRBV11-2	TRBD1	.	TRBJ2-1	CASSLGPPYGTDYNEQFF	TGTGCCAGCAGCTTAGGTCCCCCGTACGGGACAGATTACAATGAGCAGTTCTTC
TRBV6-6	.	.	TRBJ2-7	CASTDVGDYEQYF	TGTGCCAGCACCGACGTGGGGGACTACGAGCAGTACTTC
TRBV29-1	.	.	TRBJ1-2	CSVEDPANYGYTF	TGCAGCGTGGAAGACCCAGCTAACTATGGCTACACCTTC
TRBV4-3	.	.	TRBJ1-6	CASSRYREGSSPLHF	TGCGCCAGCAGCCGTTACAGGGAAGGGAGCTCACCCCTCCACTTT
TRBV6-5	.	.	TRBJ2-4	CASSYSRVAKNIQYF	TGTGCCAGCAGTTACTCTCGGGTAGCCAAAAACATTCAGTACTTC
TRBV4-1	.	.	TRBJ1-1	CASSRGGSSTEAFF	TGCGCCAGCAGCCGAGGGGGTTCTTCCACTGAAGCTTTCTTT